The rows below give T cell receptor beta chains drawn from one sample of a study of blood T cell repertoires in COVID-19. The repertoire was sequenced with immunoSEQ multiplex PCR; TCRdb's copy has only in-frame clones and lacks some. The sample has about 300,000 clones, approximately 89% seen once. Sequencing was performed on peripheral blood. These TCRs come from a woman in her twenties or thirties with COVID-19, enrolled during active disease. CDR3s include the opening cysteine and the closing phenylalanine or tryptophan. D genes are given only for firm matches. Size is stated for part of the rows, as once, few or many counts, or as a class when the clone is expanded.

TRBV30	many	TRBJ2-7	TRBD2	TGTGCCTGGAGTGCGGATAGCGGGGGCAACTACGAGCAGTACTTC	CAWSADSGGNYEQYF
TRBV4-2	once	TRBJ1-3	TRBD1	TGTGCCAGCAGCCTAGGGACAGGTGGTGGAAACACCATATATTTT	CASSLGTGGGNTIYF
TRBV2	-	TRBJ2-3	-	TGTGCCAGCAGGGGGGAGGTCACAGATACGCAGTATTTT	CASRGEVTDTQYF
TRBV6-5	-	TRBJ2-5	TRBD1	TGTGCCAGCAGCACAGGGGGCAAACAAGAGACCCAGTACTTC	CASSTGGKQETQYF
TRBV11-2	-	TRBJ1-2	TRBD1	TGTGCCAGCAGCCCCGACAGGGCCAACTATGGCTACACCTTC	CASSPDRANYGYTF
TRBV10-3	few	TRBJ1-6	-	TGTGCCATCAGTCAGGGATGGAATTCACCCCTCCACTTT	CAISQGWNSPLHF
TRBV7-9	-	TRBJ1-1	TRBD1	TGTGCCAGCAGCCCCGGGACAGGGATCGTGGGGACTGAAGCTTTCTTT	CASSPGTGIVGTEAFF
TRBV5-1	-	TRBJ2-5	-	TGCGCCAGCAGCTCTCTAGCCAACCAAGAGACCCAGTACTTC	CASSSLANQETQYF
TRBV3-1/TRBV3-2	few	TRBJ1-2	-	TGTGCCAGCAGCCAAGACCCAACTAGCCCAGGGATGCGGGGCTACACCTTC	CASSQDPTSPGMRGYTF
TRBV19	-	TRBJ1-4	TRBD1	TGTGCCAGTAGTATAGATCTATGGGACAGAATACCCGAGAATGAAAAACTGTTTTTT	CASSIDLWDRIPENEKLFF
TRBV4-1	-	TRBJ2-5	TRBD1	TGCGCCAGCAGCCAAGAGGTGACGAGGGGGCCCCCAGAGACCCAGTACTTC	CASSQEVTRGPPETQYF
TRBV5-4	-	TRBJ1-1	-	TGTGCCAGCAGCCTTGACAGGTCTCGGACTGAAGCTTTCTTT	CASSLDRSRTEAFF
TRBV7-9	-	TRBJ1-1	TRBD1	TGTGCCAGCAGCGCGCGGACAGGTCCGAACACTGAAGCTTTCTTT	CASSARTGPNTEAFF
TRBV27	-	TRBJ1-1	-	TGTGCCAGCAGTTTTCAGGGCGATTACACTGAAGCTTTCTTT	CASSFQGDYTEAFF
TRBV7-9	-	TRBJ2-6	-	TGTGCCAGCAGCTTAGGGGGACAAGTACGGGCTGGGGCCAACGTCCTGACTTTC	CASSLGGQVRAGANVLTF
TRBV5-5	-	TRBJ2-3	-	TGTGCCAGCAGACAGAACACAGATACGCAGTATTTT	CASRQNTDTQYF
TRBV5-1	-	TRBJ1-1	-	TGCGCCAGCAGCGGAGAGGGCACAGGGCTTTTGACTGAAGCTTTCTTT	CASSGEGTGLLTEAFF
TRBV2	once	TRBJ1-2	TRBD1	TGTGCCAGCAAAAGACAGGGGGGCCATTATGGCTACACCTTC	CASKRQGGHYGYTF
TRBV19	-	TRBJ2-3	-	TGTGCCAGTCCTCATACGCAGTATTTT	CASPHTQYF
TRBV28	-	TRBJ2-2	TRBD1	TGTGCCAGCATAGCGACAGGGGGCACCGGGGAGCTGTTTTTT	CASIATGGTGELFF
TRBV7-2	-	TRBJ1-6	TRBD1	TGTGCCAGCAGCGCGCGACAGGGGCGCGATAATTCACCCCTCCACTTT	CASSARQGRDNSPLHF
TRBV18	-	TRBJ1-4	-	TGTGCCAGCTCACCGAGGGGGATTCAGGGAAATGAAAAACTGTTTTTT	CASSPRGIQGNEKLFF